These T cell receptor beta chains were read from a single sample in a study of human T cells and chemical hapten exposure. TCRdb ran MiXCR on the RACE reads and lists one entry per CDR3 protein. This table has 150,000 to 200,000 distinct CDR3 sequences, about 25% appearing once. The sequenced sample was whole blood, obtained in connection with sensitization to the hapten diphenylcyclopropenone (DPC). These receptor sequences come from a middle-aged woman with alopecia areata. Some clones in this sample may be carry-over from other donors' samples. The CDR3 runs from the conserved cysteine through the conserved F or W. A D gene is named only where the DNA matches it firmly. A row's size may be missing; if present it is once, few, many or a size class.

d_call: -
v_call: TRBV4-2
clone_size: few
j_call: TRBJ1-4
cdr3_nt: TGTGCCAGCAGCCAAGATTACCGGACCAAACTGTTTTTT
cdr3_aa: CASSQDYRTKLFF

d_call: -
v_call: TRBV29-1
clone_size: -
j_call: TRBJ1-1
cdr3_nt: TGCAGCGGAGCTCTGAACACTGAAGCTTTCTTT
cdr3_aa: CSGALNTEAFF

d_call: TRBD2
v_call: TRBV24-1
clone_size: -
j_call: TRBJ2-2
cdr3_nt: TGTGCCACCAGTGATCACGGGAGGGGGACCGGGGAGCTGTTTTTT
cdr3_aa: CATSDHGRGTGELFF

d_call: TRBD2
v_call: TRBV5-1
clone_size: -
j_call: TRBJ2-3
cdr3_nt: TGCGCCAGCAGCCCCGGACTAGCGGCGCGCACAGATACGCAGTATTTT
cdr3_aa: CASSPGLAARTDTQYF

d_call: -
v_call: TRBV9
clone_size: -
j_call: TRBJ2-2
cdr3_nt: TGTGCCAGCAGCGCTATCGGAGGATTCGACACCGGGGAGCTGTTTTTT
cdr3_aa: CASSAIGGFDTGELFF

d_call: -
v_call: TRBV12-3/TRBV12-4
clone_size: -
j_call: TRBJ1-2
cdr3_nt: TGTGCCAGCAGTTTATTCCCCGGACAAGAAGGCGGCTACACCTTC
cdr3_aa: CASSLFPGQEGGYTF

d_call: TRBD1
v_call: TRBV20-1
clone_size: -
j_call: TRBJ1-4
cdr3_nt: TGCAGTGCTTGGGACAGGAGAGCAACTAATGAAAAACTGTTTTTT
cdr3_aa: CSAWDRRATNEKLFF

d_call: TRBD1
v_call: TRBV9
clone_size: -
j_call: TRBJ2-5
cdr3_nt: TGTGCCAGCAGCGTAGGCAGGGGGCGCGAGGAGACCCAGTACTTC
cdr3_aa: CASSVGRGREETQYF

d_call: -
v_call: TRBV5-4
clone_size: -
j_call: TRBJ2-7
cdr3_nt: TGTGCCAGCAGCTTGGACAGCTACTCCTACGAGCAGTACTTC
cdr3_aa: CASSLDSYSYEQYF

d_call: -
v_call: TRBV4-3
clone_size: -
j_call: TRBJ2-7
cdr3_nt: TGCGCCAGCAGCCGAGAACCATACTTTTACTACGAGCAGTACTTC
cdr3_aa: CASSREPYFYYEQYF

d_call: -
v_call: TRBV29-1
clone_size: few
j_call: TRBJ2-5
cdr3_nt: TGCAGCGTTGGGGCCCGGGGGCCCGGGTTTCAAGAGACCCAGTACTTC
cdr3_aa: CSVGARGPGFQETQYF

d_call: -
v_call: TRBV20-1
clone_size: few
j_call: TRBJ2-7
cdr3_nt: TGCAGTCCCCGGCCGGGGGACTCCTACGAGCAGTACTTC
cdr3_aa: CSPRPGDSYEQYF

d_call: -
v_call: TRBV6-1
clone_size: -
j_call: TRBJ2-2
cdr3_nt: TGTGCCAGCAGTGAAATGCGCGGGTTAACCGGGGAGCTGTTTTTT
cdr3_aa: CASSEMRGLTGELFF

d_call: -
v_call: TRBV7-2
clone_size: few
j_call: TRBJ2-3
cdr3_nt: TGTGCCAGCAGCCCCACAGGGTTGACGCAGTATTTT
cdr3_aa: CASSPTGLTQYF

d_call: TRBD2
v_call: TRBV6-5
clone_size: -
j_call: TRBJ2-1
cdr3_nt: TGTGCCAGCAGTTACTCGAGGCTAGCGGGCCGCAATGAGCAGTTCTTC
cdr3_aa: CASSYSRLAGRNEQFF

d_call: TRBD2
v_call: TRBV9
clone_size: -
j_call: TRBJ2-1
cdr3_nt: TGTGCCAGCAGCTCCCGGGGCAGCGGGGAAACCTACAATGAGCAGTTCTTC
cdr3_aa: CASSSRGSGETYNEQFF

d_call: -
v_call: TRBV6-2/TRBV6-3
clone_size: -
j_call: TRBJ2-4
cdr3_nt: TGTGCCAGCAGGGGGACCTTAGCCAAAAACATTCAGTACTTC
cdr3_aa: CASRGTLAKNIQYF

d_call: TRBD2
v_call: TRBV3-1
clone_size: few
j_call: TRBJ2-7
cdr3_nt: TGTGCCAGCAGCCAAGATGGGACTAGCGGGAAGGACGAGCAGTACTTC
cdr3_aa: CASSQDGTSGKDEQYF

d_call: -
v_call: TRBV28
clone_size: few
j_call: TRBJ2-7
cdr3_nt: TGTGCCAGCAACTTACCAGGACTGACCTACGAGCAGTACTTC
cdr3_aa: CASNLPGLTYEQYF

d_call: -
v_call: TRBV4-2
clone_size: -
j_call: TRBJ2-1
cdr3_nt: TGTGCCAGCAGCCAAGATCCCCAAAATGAGCAGTTCTTC
cdr3_aa: CASSQDPQNEQFF

d_call: -
v_call: TRBV28
clone_size: few
j_call: TRBJ2-1
cdr3_nt: TGTGCCAGCAGTCCAGACTTGCGGGGGCAGTTCTTC
cdr3_aa: CASSPDLRGQFF

d_call: -
v_call: TRBV28
clone_size: few
j_call: TRBJ2-7
cdr3_nt: TGTGCCAGCAGTCCCGGCACCCGAACCTACGAGCAGTACTTC
cdr3_aa: CASSPGTRTYEQYF

d_call: -
v_call: TRBV5-1
clone_size: -
j_call: TRBJ1-6
cdr3_nt: TGCGCCAGCAGCCCCGATTATAATTCACCCCTCCACTTT
cdr3_aa: CASSPDYNSPLHF

d_call: TRBD2
v_call: TRBV5-6
clone_size: -
j_call: TRBJ2-1
cdr3_nt: TGTGCCAGCAGCTTTAGCGGGATTGTGCAGTTCTTC
cdr3_aa: CASSFSGIVQFF

d_call: -
v_call: TRBV10-3
clone_size: -
j_call: TRBJ2-3
cdr3_nt: TGTGCCATCAGTGAGTCACGGGGCGTCGGCACAGATACGCAGTATTTT
cdr3_aa: CAISESRGVGTDTQYF

d_call: TRBD1
v_call: TRBV6-6
clone_size: few
j_call: TRBJ1-5
cdr3_nt: TGTGCCAGCAGTCAAGAGGCAGGGGGCGATCAGCCCCAGCATTTT
cdr3_aa: CASSQEAGGDQPQHF

d_call: -
v_call: TRBV29-1
clone_size: -
j_call: TRBJ1-4
cdr3_nt: TGCAGCGTTGACGGGGGCGATCAAAAACTGTTTTTT
cdr3_aa: CSVDGGDQKLFF

d_call: TRBD2
v_call: TRBV7-2
clone_size: few
j_call: TRBJ2-3
cdr3_nt: TGTGCCAGCAGCGAGCGACTAGCGGGGTTCACAGATACGCAGTATTTT
cdr3_aa: CASSERLAGFTDTQYF

d_call: -
v_call: TRBV6-2/TRBV6-3
clone_size: -
j_call: TRBJ1-5
cdr3_nt: TGTGCCAGCAGTTTCATCCCGGGCTCTAGCAATCAGCCCCAGCATTTT
cdr3_aa: CASSFIPGSSNQPQHF

d_call: TRBD1
v_call: TRBV5-1
clone_size: -
j_call: TRBJ2-7
cdr3_nt: TGCGCCAGCAGCTTTATACAGGGGTACGAGCAGTACTTC
cdr3_aa: CASSFIQGYEQYF

d_call: TRBD1
v_call: TRBV11-2
clone_size: -
j_call: TRBJ1-1
cdr3_nt: TGTGCCAGCAGCTTATACGGACAGGCGGCCACTGAAGCTTTCTTT
cdr3_aa: CASSLYGQAATEAFF

d_call: -
v_call: TRBV6-2/TRBV6-3
clone_size: -
j_call: TRBJ1-1
cdr3_nt: TGTGCCAGCAGTGCTTGGACGGGGACTGAAGCTTTCTTT
cdr3_aa: CASSAWTGTEAFF

d_call: TRBD1
v_call: TRBV25-1
clone_size: -
j_call: TRBJ2-1
cdr3_nt: TGTGCCAGCAGCCGGGACAGCAGCTCCTACAATGAGCAGTTCTTC
cdr3_aa: CASSRDSSSYNEQFF

d_call: -
v_call: TRBV25-1
clone_size: many
j_call: TRBJ2-7
cdr3_nt: TGTGCCAGCAGTACCTTCTTAGCGAGGGGAGCCTACGAGCAGTACTTC
cdr3_aa: CASSTFLARGAYEQYF

d_call: -
v_call: TRBV12-3/TRBV12-4
clone_size: -
j_call: TRBJ2-1
cdr3_nt: TGTGCCAGCAGTTTAAGGGGCGCCGGGAACAATGAGCAGTTCTTC
cdr3_aa: CASSLRGAGNNEQFF

d_call: -
v_call: TRBV7-2
clone_size: many
j_call: TRBJ2-7
cdr3_nt: TGTGCCAGCAGCTTAGGGTCAGATCGCGAGCAGTACTTC
cdr3_aa: CASSLGSDREQYF

d_call: TRBD2
v_call: TRBV28
clone_size: many
j_call: TRBJ2-7
cdr3_nt: TGTGCCAGCAGTTCCCCCTGGGTAGCGGGAATCTCCTACGAGCAGTACTTC
cdr3_aa: CASSSPWVAGISYEQYF

d_call: -
v_call: TRBV28
clone_size: -
j_call: TRBJ1-2
cdr3_nt: TGTGCCAGCAGTTATGGTCCGGGGTTCGCCTACACCTTC
cdr3_aa: CASSYGPGFAYTF